This passage covers 9 T cell receptor beta chains from one sample sequenced in a study of CD8+ T cells in alopecia areata. This sample's treatment: oral pan-JAK inhibitor, 5-10 mg twice daily. As the sequencing template, cDNA was produced by extracting RNA and reverse transcribing it. This table comes from immunoSEQ multiplex PCR, and its TCRdb copy is limited to in-frame clones, with some not included. Of fewer than 250,000 clones in the sample, 50% to 60% were seen once. The sequenced sample was CD4+ T cells sorted from blood, obtained at week 4, from a patient treated with tofacitinib. Every receptor here comes from a human donor with alopecia areata.

The rearrangement uses TRBV30 and TRBJ2-1, with D perhaps matching TRBD1 (5 bases). Germline lookup yields CDR1 GTSNPN and CDR2 SVGIG (reference sequence). This CDR3 has 13 residues. V lost 4 bases and J 4 bases, leaving 11 bases between the germline ends. This CDR3 is CAWNKDIYNEQFF. CDR3 coding DNA: TGTGCCTGGAACAAGGACATTTACAATGAGCAGTTCTTC.

This clone was seen once. This chain links TRBV18 with TRBJ2-5; tentatively, D is TRBD1 or TRBD2 (5 bases each). This CDR3 region has 14 residues. Trimming left V 3 bases short and J 5 bases short, with 13 bases between. The V gene's germline CDR1 is KGHSH and CDR2 LQKENI. The CDR3 nucleotides read TGTGCCAGCTCACCTTTGGGACGTAAGGAGACCCAGTACTTC. It specifies CASSPLGRKETQYF.

The gene calls are TRBV18 and TRBJ2-3; 9 bases are shared with TRBD1. This CDR3 comprises 16 residues. With V trimmed by 3 bases and J by 1 base, 5 bases remained unmatched. Germline CDR1 reads KGHSH; CDR2 reads LQKENI. Here the CDR3 DNA reads TGTGCCAGCTCACCGTCGACAGGGGGAGGCACAGATACGCAGTATTTT. This translates into CASSPSTGGGTDTQYF.

The rearrangement uses TRBV30 and TRBJ2-6; D ambiguous. Per germline, CDR1 GTSNPN and CDR2 SVGIG (reference sequence). The CDR3 covers 15 residues. V dropped 3 bases and J dropped 0 bases, with 9 bases sitting between them. The CDR3 DNA follows: TGTGCCTGGAGCATACGGCTCTCTGGGGCCAACGTCCTGACTTTC. It encodes CAWSIRLSGANVLTF.

This clone appeared a few times. J is TRBJ1-5 and V is TRBV19, with 10 bases that match TRBD1. The CDR3 spans 16 residues. V was clipped by 5 bases and J by 9 bases; unmatched bases: 13. CDR1 is LNHDA, CDR2 SQIVND, per germline (reference sequence). As DNA, the CDR3 is TGTGCCAGTAGTGTCGGGACAGGGGAAGGAGGGCGGCCCCAGCATTTT. It translates to CASSVGTGEGGRPQHF.

Note on this clone: Germline and junction disagree at one end, which may indicate a read error. In DNA, the CDR3 is TGTACCAGCAGTTTGACGGGCGGTAGCTCCTACGAGCAGTACTTC. Its translation: CTSSLTGGSSYEQYF. The rearrangement links TRBV28 to TRBJ2-7; D unclear. Germline CDR1 is MDHEN and CDR2 is SYDVKM. The CDR3 is 15 amino acids.

This chain uses TRBV30 with TRBJ2-2, with 9 bases lining up with TRBD2. Per the germline V gene, CDR1 is GTSNPN and CDR2 is SVGIG (reference sequence). The V gene end was trimmed by 5 bases and the J gene end by 3 bases; junction bases not matched to a gene: 7. This CDR3 is 15 amino acids long. The CDR3 loop is CAWGTAGGDTGELFF. Here the CDR3 DNA reads TGTGCCTGGGGAACAGCGGGAGGAGACACCGGGGAGCTGTTTTTT.

The CDR3: CASSEGRVAKNIQYF. For the CDR3, the DNA is TGTGCCAGCAGTGAGGGGCGGGTAGCCAAAAACATTCAGTACTTC. The rearrangement links TRBV2 to TRBJ2-4; possibly TRBD1 or TRBD2 for D (5 bases each). Germline CDR1 reads SNHLY; CDR2 reads FYNNEI. This CDR3 has 15 residues. V was clipped by 3 bases and J by 0 bases, with 9 bases between them.

The chain employs TRBV9 and TRBJ2-1; 10 positions match TRBD2. Trimming took 3 bases from V and 0 from J; bases not matched to a gene: 0. Germline CDR1 and CDR2: SGDLS and YYNGEE. The CDR3 consists of 15 residues. CDR3 residues: CASSASGSSYNEQFF. As DNA, the CDR3 is TGTGCCAGCAGCGCTAGCGGGAGCTCCTACAATGAGCAGTTCTTC.